Sequencing of this T cell receptor (beta chain) was carried out in a study of blood T cells in healthy people across ages. Study-wide points: Diversity estimated from one million T cells was considered an underestimate. Naive T cell percentage strongly correlated with TCR beta diversity.

Donors ranged from roughly 6 to 100 years old and were healthy Caucasians in Russia. Of note for this clonotype: Its antigen is not known.

Primed by a sample-barcoded 5' primer and a J-beta primer mix, a second PCR proceeded for 7 to 11 cycles. Any given sample supplied a minimum of 3 million CDR3-containing paired-end reads. TCRdb reprocessed the 5' RACE reads with MiXCR, giving one entry per CDR3 protein. The sample holds hundreds of thousands of distinct CDR3 sequences, around 62% seen once. This CDR3 spans 16 amino acids. Germline CDR1 LGHNA, CDR2 YSLEER. V was pared by 3 bases and J by 1 base, with 16 bases between. The chain is built from TRBV4-3 and TRBJ2-7; either TRBD1 or TRBD2 may supply D (7 bases each). The TCR comes from a man aged 25-40 years in good health. The sample taken for sequencing was blood. The DNA for the CDR3 is TGCGCCAGCAGCCAGGGGGAGGGACAGTTTTCCTACGAGCAGTACTTC. The encoded protein is CASSQGEGQFSYEQYF.